This T cell receptor (beta chain) was captured by sequencing in a study of immune evolution from preneoplasia to lung adenocarcinoma. Comment on this clone: Its antigen is not identified.

The table came from immunoSEQ multiplex PCR; TCRdb's copy has only in-frame clones and leaves some out. The table lists 15,000 or so clones, around 88% of them singletons. This CDR3 spans 14 amino acids. Germline loops: CDR1 SGHTA, CDR2 FQGTGA. The V and J ends lost 5 bases and 6 bases respectively, with 13 bases between them. Study conclusions and caveats: Normal lung had the highest top T cell clone frequencies.

This receptor was taken from a person between 65 and 79 years old with invasive lung adenocarcinoma. Specimen: FFPE invasive lung adenocarcinoma tissue. This sequence joins TRBV7-3 and TRBJ2-2, with a tentative D call TRBD1 (6 bases). CDR3 loop: CASSGPGDAGELFF. The CDR3 DNA follows: TGTGCCAGCAGCGGGCCAGGGGATGCCGGGGAGCTGTTTTTT. Full variable domain (remainder filled in from reference TRBV7-3 and TRBJ2-2): GAGVSQTPSNKVTEKGKYVELRCDPISGHTALYWYRQSLGQGPEFLIYFQGTGAADDSGLPNDRFFAVRPEGSVSTLKIQRTERGDSAVYLCASSGPGDAGELFFGEGSRLTVL.